The entry that follows covers one TCR beta chain sequence. The source of the sample is a study of CD8 T cells in Susac syndrome. cDNA came from about 0.51 to 1 ug RNA primed by random hexamers. The amplification used immunoSEQ multiplex PCR on TCR beta CDR3; it spanned 54 Vbeta and 13 Jbeta. Each CDR3 protein gets one entry after TCRdb re-called the immunoSEQ multiplex PCR reads with MiXCR. The sample consists of around 200,000 distinct CDR3 sequences, roughly 94% of them appearing once. CDR3 length: 13 amino acids. Trimming took 1 base from V and 5 from J, leaving 8 bases between them. Germline CDR1 is GTSNPN and CDR2 is SVGIG (reference sequence).

J is TRBJ1-4 and V is TRBV30; D is unclear. Sequencing used CD4+ T cells from PBMCs. This receptor was obtained from a human donor in good health. The CDR3 DNA is TGTGCCTGGAGTGAGGCCATGAATGAAAAACTGTTTTTT. It translates to CAWSEAMNEKLFF.